What follows are 3 T cell receptor beta chains derived from one specimen sequenced in a study of response to subunit inactivated influenza vaccine. TCRdb re-called the RT-PCR reads through MiXCR, storing one row per CDR3 protein. The sample has 610,000 or so distinct CDR3 sequences, 11% to 15% seen once. The starting material was PBMCs from blood, obtained 11 to 12 days after vaccination. The receptors shown here come from a man aged 50-59 years who received an inactivated influenza vaccine.

This chain uses TRBV2 with TRBJ2-7; TRBD2 might be the D (6 bases). Per the germline V gene, CDR1 is SNHLY and CDR2 is FYNNEI. The CDR3 is made up of 15 amino acids. The ends were cut back, 7 bases at V and 1 base at J, with 17 bases in the middle. DNA for the CDR3: TGTGCCAGCACCAAACCGGGACTCTTTTCCTACGAGCAGTACTTC. Translation: CASTKPGLFSYEQYF.

In its sample, this clonotype was seen a few times. The gene calls are TRBV6-5 and TRBJ2-1; D ambiguous. V lost 0 bases to trimming and J lost 4 bases, with 7 bases between them. The germline CDR1 and CDR2 sequences are MNHEY and SVGAGI. The CDR3 loop spans 14 amino acids. For the CDR3, the DNA is TGTGCCAGCAGTTACTCAGGCCTTTACAATGAGCAGTTCTTC. This gives the protein CASSYSGLYNEQFF.

This clonotype was counted a few times. The V gene is TRBV7-9, the J gene TRBJ2-7; D remains unclear. The CDR3 spans 13 residues. Deletions cut 5 bases from V and 0 bases from J, with 8 bases between. Looked up from germline, CDR1 is SEHNR and CDR2 is FQNEAQ (reference sequence). CDR3 amino acids: CASSRRPSYEQYF. CDR3 DNA: TGTGCCAGCAGCCGACGCCCCTCCTACGAGCAGTACTTC.